This record looks at one T cell receptor beta chain sequence and its context. There is no known antigen for this receptor. No clone much larger than this one lies a single base away; base qualities are absent. This sample was included in a study of T cell changes during pregnancy in multiple sclerosis (dated 2019 in TCRdb). About the full investigation: The study examined how the T cell repertoire changed over the course of pregnancy in women with multiple sclerosis.

The library was prepared using the immunoSEQ multiplex PCR assay. This immuneACCESS table, as held by TCRdb, lists in-frame sequences with V and J called but not all clones. Of the missing ones, under half trace to an unresolved V gene in checked studies; the others have no known cause. Recorded for this sample are some 47,000 clones; about 88% of them occurred a single time. The ten largest account for 5.9% of the sample. The junction shows trimming of 0 bases on V and 3 bases on J, and the gene matches do not reach 2 bases of it. From the cysteine up to the phenylalanine, the CDR3 has a length of 17 residues. Only the CDR3 DNA is retained, 51 bases long and in frame from the first base. CDR1 and CDR2, looked up from the germline V gene, are SGDLS and YYNGEE.

The rearranged chain carries TRBV9 and TRBJ2-3, with 15 junctional bases fitting TRBD2. The source of this sequence is a female donor in good health, enrolled as a control in a pregnancy study. Sequencing used CD8+ T cells from peripheral blood mononuclear cells, obtained after pregnancy. The DNA reads TGTGCCAGCAGCGTAGGGACTAGCGGGGGGGGTACAGATACGCAGTATTTT. This yields the protein CASSVGTSGGGTDTQYF.